This is a list of T cell receptor beta chains from one sample in a study of CD8 T cells in Susac syndrome. TCRdb fed the immunoSEQ multiplex PCR reads into MiXCR, producing one record per CDR3 protein. Of 400,000 to 550,000 distinct CDR3 sequences listed, approximately 85% are singletons. The specimen was CD8+ T cells from PBMCs. All receptors come from a human donor with multiple sclerosis. Each CDR3 is given with its conserved first and last residue. The order of the fields is clone size, D gene, V gene, J gene, CDR3 length, CDR3 protein, CDR3 DNA. D genes are given only for firm matches. Only part of the rows carry a size: once, few, many, or a class if the clone is expanded.

size: NA
D: TRBD2
V: TRBV7-9
J: TRBJ2-1
length: 16
CDR3: CASSLPSGRAVNEQFF
DNA: TGTGCCAGCAGCTTACCCAGCGGGAGGGCCGTGAATGAGCAGTTCTTC

size: NA
D: TRBD1
V: TRBV6-5
J: TRBJ2-2
length: 15
CDR3: CASSYGDSGTGELFF
DNA: TGTGCCAGCAGTTACGGGGACAGTGGCACCGGGGAGCTGTTTTTT

size: NA
D: NA
V: TRBV28
J: TRBJ1-5
length: 16
CDR3: CASISPGAYSNQPQHF
DNA: TGTGCCAGCATCTCACCCGGGGCTTATAGCAATCAGCCCCAGCATTTT

size: few
D: NA
V: TRBV6-1
J: TRBJ1-1
length: 13
CDR3: CASNQGTNTEAFF
DNA: TGTGCCAGCAACCAGGGAACGAACACTGAAGCTTTCTTT

size: NA
D: NA
V: TRBV2
J: TRBJ2-7
length: 13
CDR3: CASSVGPDHEQYF
DNA: TGTGCCAGCAGTGTGGGCCCAGACCACGAGCAGTACTTC

size: NA
D: NA
V: TRBV6-5
J: TRBJ2-2
length: 15
CDR3: CASSYSTAYTGELFF
DNA: TGTGCCAGCAGTTACTCGACAGCGTATACCGGGGAGCTGTTTTTT

size: NA
D: TRBD1
V: TRBV10-3
J: TRBJ1-5
length: 14
CDR3: CAISESTGDQPQHF
DNA: TGTGCCATCAGTGAGTCGACAGGGGATCAGCCCCAGCATTTT

size: NA
D: NA
V: TRBV19
J: TRBJ1-1
length: 14
CDR3: CASSIRTAITEAFF
DNA: TGTGCCAGTAGTATCCGGACAGCCATCACTGAAGCTTTCTTT

size: few
D: NA
V: TRBV27
J: TRBJ2-1
length: 13
CDR3: CASSLSLNNEQFF
DNA: TGTGCCAGCAGTTTATCCCTAAACAATGAGCAGTTCTTC

size: few
D: NA
V: TRBV6-1
J: TRBJ1-2
length: 13
CDR3: CASTTEWGYGYTF
DNA: TGTGCCAGCACCACCGAATGGGGCTATGGCTACACCTTC

size: NA
D: NA
V: TRBV27
J: TRBJ2-7
length: 13
CDR3: CASTKDSTYEQYF
DNA: TGTGCCAGCACAAAAGATTCGACCTACGAGCAGTACTTC

size: NA
D: NA
V: TRBV27
J: TRBJ2-7
length: 18
CDR3: CASSWGTGRLVPSYEQYF
DNA: TGTGCCAGCAGTTGGGGGACGGGGAGACTAGTGCCCTCCTACGAGCAGTACTTC

size: NA
D: NA
V: TRBV5-1
J: TRBJ2-5
length: 13
CDR3: CASSSLPVETQYF
DNA: TGCGCCAGCAGCTCGCTACCAGTGGAGACCCAGTACTTC

size: NA
D: TRBD2
V: TRBV6-1
J: TRBJ2-1
length: 17
CDR3: CASSPSGEELTVYEQFF
DNA: TGTGCCAGCTCTCCTAGCGGGGAAGAATTAACTGTGTATGAGCAGTTCTTC

size: NA
D: TRBD1
V: TRBV2
J: TRBJ1-4
length: 14
CDR3: CAAWAGQGNQKLFF
DNA: TGTGCCGCTTGGGCTGGACAGGGGAATCAAAAACTGTTTTTT

size: NA
D: NA
V: TRBV28
J: TRBJ1-6
length: 14
CDR3: CASSGRPNGSPLHF
DNA: TGTGCCAGCAGCGGGCGCCCAAACGGGTCACCCCTCCACTTT

size: NA
D: TRBD1
V: TRBV29-1
J: TRBJ1-2
length: 13
CDR3: CSAFPGTGGGYTF
DNA: TGCAGCGCCTTCCCCGGGACAGGGGGTGGCTACACCTTC

size: NA
D: TRBD2
V: TRBV28
J: TRBJ2-7
length: 14
CDR3: CASSRLAVSYEQYF
DNA: TGTGCCAGCAGTCGACTAGCGGTTTCCTACGAGCAGTACTTC

size: NA
D: NA
V: TRBV28
J: TRBJ1-4
length: 11
CDR3: CASRTGQKLFF
DNA: TGTGCCAGCAGAACAGGACAGAAACTGTTTTTT

size: NA
D: TRBD1
V: TRBV30
J: TRBJ1-1
length: 14
CDR3: CAWSSTGESTEAFF
DNA: TGTGCCTGGAGTTCCACAGGGGAGAGCACTGAAGCTTTCTTT

size: NA
D: NA
V: TRBV27
J: TRBJ1-2
length: 11
CDR3: CASGDHYGYTF
DNA: TGTGCCAGCGGGGATCACTATGGCTACACCTTC

size: NA
D: NA
V: TRBV5-6
J: TRBJ2-7
length: 15
CDR3: CASSLEAGWSYEQYF
DNA: TGTGCCAGCAGCTTGGAGGCGGGATGGTCCTACGAGCAGTACTTC

size: NA
D: TRBD2
V: TRBV11-1
J: TRBJ2-2
length: 14
CDR3: CASQGAGVLGELFF
DNA: TGTGCCAGCCAGGGAGCGGGAGTTCTCGGGGAGCTGTTTTTT

size: NA
D: NA
V: TRBV7-8
J: TRBJ2-1
length: 17
CDR3: CASSLDLRALRNNEQFF
DNA: TGTGCCAGCAGCTTAGATCTCAGGGCCCTCCGGAACAATGAGCAGTTCTTC

size: NA
D: NA
V: TRBV5-1
J: TRBJ2-7
length: 16
CDR3: CASSSRPGLSSYEQYF
DNA: TGCGCCAGCAGCTCCCGCCCGGGGTTAAGCTCCTACGAGCAGTACTTC

size: NA
D: NA
V: TRBV30
J: TRBJ1-1
length: 12
CDR3: CAWSGGGPEAFF
DNA: TGTGCCTGGAGCGGGGGTGGCCCTGAAGCTTTCTTT

size: NA
D: NA
V: TRBV12-3/TRBV12-4
J: TRBJ1-1
length: 11
CDR3: CASSRHTEAFF
DNA: TGTGCCAGCAGTAGACACACTGAAGCTTTCTTT

size: NA
D: NA
V: TRBV2
J: TRBJ1-1
length: 15
CDR3: CASSQGIGRNTEAFF
DNA: TGTGCCAGCAGCCAGGGTATCGGCAGGAACACTGAAGCTTTCTTT

size: NA
D: NA
V: TRBV28
J: TRBJ1-3
length: 14
CDR3: CASTGRSSGNTIYF
DNA: TGTGCCAGCACCGGACGCAGCTCTGGAAACACCATATATTTT

size: NA
D: NA
V: TRBV15
J: TRBJ2-1
length: 18
CDR3: CATSRRDWGLGSYNEQFF
DNA: TGTGCCACCAGCAGAAGAGATTGGGGGCTGGGCTCCTACAATGAGCAGTTCTTC

size: NA
D: NA
V: TRBV6-1
J: TRBJ1-1
length: 13
CDR3: CASSELKNTEAFF
DNA: TGTGCCAGCAGTGAATTGAAGAACACTGAAGCTTTCTTT

size: NA
D: NA
V: TRBV4-1
J: TRBJ2-7
length: 13
CDR3: CASSQETVYEQYF
DNA: TGCGCCAGCAGCCAAGAGACAGTCTACGAGCAGTACTTC

size: NA
D: NA
V: TRBV11-2
J: TRBJ2-1
length: 16
CDR3: CASSPATVSSYNEQFF
DNA: TGTGCCAGCAGCCCGGCGACAGTTAGCTCCTACAATGAGCAGTTCTTC

size: NA
D: NA
V: TRBV10-3
J: TRBJ1-2
length: 18
CDR3: CAISEYLRGQDHNYGYTF
DNA: TGTGCCATCAGTGAATATTTAAGGGGCCAGGACCATAACTATGGCTACACCTTC

size: few
D: TRBD1
V: TRBV7-9
J: TRBJ2-1
length: 16
CDR3: CASSPGQGSSYNEQFF
DNA: TGTGCCAGCAGCCCGGGACAGGGGAGCTCCTACAATGAGCAGTTCTTC

size: NA
D: NA
V: TRBV29-1
J: TRBJ1-1
length: 12
CDR3: CSVRNMNTEAFF
DNA: TGCAGCGTTCGCAATATGAACACTGAAGCTTTCTTT

size: once
D: NA
V: TRBV7-9
J: TRBJ2-7
length: 12
CDR3: CASSLVPDEQYF
DNA: TGTGCCAGCAGCTTAGTTCCCGACGAGCAGTACTTC

size: NA
D: NA
V: TRBV20-1
J: TRBJ2-1
length: 14
CDR3: CSARSGGSYNEQFF
DNA: TGCAGTGCTAGAAGTGGGGGGTCCTACAATGAGCAGTTCTTC